A selection of T cell receptor beta chains follows, all from one sample in a study of CD8 T cells in ankylosing spondylitis. In TCRdb, the 5' RACE reads were re-called with MiXCR into one record per CDR3 protein. The sample lists about 240,000 distinct CDR3 sequences, less than 10% occurring once. Sample: blood, either unsorted or a sorted T cell fraction (not recorded which). The receptors come from a male donor with ankylosing spondylitis or in good health (not recorded which). Each CDR3 is given with its conserved first and last residue. The D gene is left open where the match is weak. Only part of the rows carry a size: once, few, many, or a class if the clone is expanded.

TRBV20-1,.,few,TRBJ2-1,TGCAGTGCCCTTATTCCTGGGGGTTCATACAATGAGCAGTTCTTC,CSALIPGGSYNEQFF
TRBV20-1,.,few,TRBJ2-5,TGCAGTGCTAGGAAGGGTGAGGGCCAAGAGACCCAGTACTTC,CSARKGEGQETQYF
TRBV29-1,.,many,TRBJ1-1,TGCAGCGTTGAGTTAAGGGGAACGGACACTGAAGCTTTCTTT,CSVELRGTDTEAFF
TRBV30,TRBD2,few,TRBJ2-3,TGTGCCTGGAGTGTACTCGCGGGAGGGGATACGCAGTATTTT,CAWSVLAGGDTQYF
TRBV12-3/TRBV12-4,.,few,TRBJ1-1,TGTGCTTACTTCCGTGACACTGAAGCTTTCTTT,CAYFRDTEAFF
TRBV29-1,.,many,TRBJ1-1,TGCAGCGTCGGACAGCTGAACACTGAAGCTTTCTTT,CSVGQLNTEAFF
TRBV7-2,.,many,TRBJ2-3,TGTGCCAGCAGCTTAGGACTGCTGCACGCAGATACGCAGTATTTT,CASSLGLLHADTQYF
TRBV20-1,.,many,TRBJ1-6,TGCAGTGCTAGAGCCCTACAGGGTGATTCACCCCTCCACTTT,CSARALQGDSPLHF
TRBV9,TRBD2,many,TRBJ2-1,TGTGCCAGCAGCGTTCGAGGAGCGGGAGAAGAGCAGTTCTTC,CASSVRGAGEEQFF
TRBV18,TRBD1,once,TRBJ2-1,TGTGCCAGCTCACCCAGCCGGGACAGACCCTACAATGAGCAGTTCTTC,CASSPSRDRPYNEQFF
TRBV27,.,many,TRBJ2-4,TGTGCCAGCAGTTCCCTAGCTGGGGCAAACATTCAGTACTTC,CASSSLAGANIQYF
TRBV7-9,.,few,TRBJ2-7,TGTGCCAGCAGCTTAGTTGTGAGCTCCTACGAGCAGTACTTC,CASSLVVSSYEQYF
TRBV20-1,TRBD2,many,TRBJ2-1,TGCAGTGCTAGAGTCGCTCGGGCTAGCGGGACCAATGAGCAGTTCTTC,CSARVARASGTNEQFF
TRBV12-3/TRBV12-4,TRBD1,few,TRBJ2-1,TGTGCCAGCAGCCAATACTCCCGGGGCAGGGGGAACGATGAGCAGTTCTTC,CASSQYSRGRGNDEQFF
TRBV20-1,TRBD1,many,TRBJ1-6,TGCAGTGCTAGGGACAGGGGGAATAATTCACCCCTCCACTTT,CSARDRGNNSPLHF
TRBV5-1,TRBD2,many,TRBJ2-3,TGCGCCAGCAGCTTGGCCCTAGCGGGAGGGGCAGATACGCAGTATTTT,CASSLALAGGADTQYF
TRBV20-1,TRBD1,many,TRBJ2-2,TGCAGTGCTGGTGGACAGGGGAGCATCACCGGGGAGCTGTTTTTT,CSAGGQGSITGELFF
TRBV12-3/TRBV12-4,TRBD2,.,TRBJ2-7,TGTGCCAGCAGTTTAGAGGCTAGCGGGGTCTACGAGCAGTACTTC,CASSLEASGVYEQYF
TRBV6-1,.,.,TRBJ1-6,TGTGCCAGCAAACCAGGGCTGGGCAATTCACCCCTCCACTTT,CASKPGLGNSPLHF
TRBV5-1,.,many,TRBJ2-2,TGCGCCAGCAGCTTGGACTCAGTGAACACCGGGGAGCTGTTTTTT,CASSLDSVNTGELFF
TRBV30,.,few,TRBJ1-2,TGTGCCTGGAAGGGGATAGCTAACTATGGCTACACCTTC,CAWKGIANYGYTF
TRBV6-2/TRBV6-3,TRBD1,many,TRBJ2-1,TGTGCCAGCAGTTATGGGGACAGGGGGCGAGACAATGAGCAGTTCTTC,CASSYGDRGRDNEQFF
TRBV12-3/TRBV12-4,.,many,TRBJ1-6,TGTGCCAGCAGTTTCCTAAGGAAGGGGCGGACATCCTTTACACCTAATTCACCCCTCCACTTT,CASSFLRKGRTSFTPNSPLHF
TRBV20-1,.,many,TRBJ1-3,TGCAGTGCGACACGGGGCAGCTCTGGAAACACCATATATTTT,CSATRGSSGNTIYF
TRBV29-1,.,many,TRBJ2-2,TGCAGCGTTGAAGCCCCAAGGAACACCGGGGAGCTGTTTTTT,CSVEAPRNTGELFF
TRBV7-2,TRBD2,.,TRBJ2-1,TGTGCCAGCAGCTTAGTCGGCGGGAGCAATGAGCAGTTCTTC,CASSLVGGSNEQFF
TRBV5-6,TRBD1,few,TRBJ2-6,TGTGCCAATTTAAGACAGGGGGAAAGGACGACGCGGGGGGCCAACGTCCTGACTTTC,CANLRQGERTTRGANVLTF
TRBV7-7,.,many,TRBJ1-1,TGTGCTAGCAGCTTCTGGACAGCGAACACTGAAGCTTTCTTT,CASSFWTANTEAFF
TRBV6-2/TRBV6-3,TRBD2,many,TRBJ2-1,TGTGCCAGCAGTTACCCCTTCAGCGGGGCCCGGAATGAGCAGTTCTTC,CASSYPFSGARNEQFF
TRBV20-1,.,many,TRBJ1-1,TGCAGTGCTAGAGAGCCCTTAGGAGACACTGAAGCTTTCTTT,CSAREPLGDTEAFF
TRBV20-1,TRBD2,many,TRBJ2-1,TGCAGTGCTAGAGCTCTCGGACTAGCGGGAGGCCCTTACAATGAGCAGTTCTTC,CSARALGLAGGPYNEQFF
TRBV5-1,TRBD1,many,TRBJ1-6,TGCGCCAGCACCGATCAACGGACAGGGGGCTATTCACCCCTCCACTTT,CASTDQRTGGYSPLHF
TRBV27,.,many,TRBJ1-4,TGTGCCAGCAGTTTAAATTCCTTTGGTGAAAAACTGTTTTTT,CASSLNSFGEKLFF
TRBV20-1,.,many,TRBJ2-1,TGCAGTGCTAGACCTACGCCGGGCTCCTACAATGAGCAGTTCTTC,CSARPTPGSYNEQFF
TRBV29-1,TRBD2,.,TRBJ2-7,TGCAGCGTTGGGACCCTAGCGGGCAGCTACGAGCAGTACTTC,CSVGTLAGSYEQYF
TRBV5-1,.,.,TRBJ2-7,TGCGCCAGCAGCTTGTTCGGCTACGAGCAGTACTTC,CASSLFGYEQYF
TRBV4-1,.,many,TRBJ1-5,TGCGCCAGCAGCCAAGACGGAAGAGATCAGCCCCAGCATTTT,CASSQDGRDQPQHF
TRBV12-3/TRBV12-4,.,few,TRBJ2-4,TGTGCCAGCAGTTCGGGACTTGCAGCCAAAAACATTCAGTACTTC,CASSSGLAAKNIQYF
TRBV12-3/TRBV12-4,.,many,TRBJ2-2,TGTGCCAGCAGGGAACAGGGTTACACCGGGGAGCTGTTTTTT,CASREQGYTGELFF
TRBV5-1,.,.,TRBJ2-3,TGCGCCAGCAGCTTGGAGGGCCCCAGCACAGATACGCAGTATTTT,CASSLEGPSTDTQYF
TRBV5-1,.,few,TRBJ1-3,TGCGCCAGCAGCCGCTGGGACCGACCCTCTGGAAACACCATATATTTT,CASSRWDRPSGNTIYF
TRBV5-1,.,many,TRBJ1-2,TGCGCCAGCCAGGCCGCGGAAAAGGCTAACTATGGCTACACCTTC,CASQAAEKANYGYTF
TRBV3-1,.,many,TRBJ2-1,TGTGCCAGCAGCCCCCTCGGGACTCGGCACTTAAATGAGCAGTTCTTC,CASSPLGTRHLNEQFF
TRBV9,TRBD1,many,TRBJ2-7,TGTGCCAGCAGCGTACGGGACAGACAGTACGAGCAGTACTTC,CASSVRDRQYEQYF
TRBV20-1,.,many,TRBJ2-5,TGCAGTGCTAGATTACGGGAGACCCAGTACTTC,CSARLRETQYF
TRBV29-1,.,many,TRBJ2-7,TGCAGCGTTATTTTGCGGGGGACATCCTACGAGCAGTACTTC,CSVILRGTSYEQYF
TRBV20-1,.,few,TRBJ2-5,TGCAGTGCTGACCTCCGCCCCGGGACCCAGTACTTC,CSADLRPGTQYF